These 12 T cell receptor beta chains were all obtained from the same sample, sequenced in a study of blood T cells in healthy people across ages. Primed by a sample-barcoded 5' primer and a J-beta primer mix, a second PCR proceeded for about 6 to 11 cycles. TCRdb called the 5' RACE reads again in MiXCR, with one record for every CDR3 protein. Of 540,000 or so distinct CDR3 sequences in the sample, around half are singletons; the top ten hold around 25%. Sequenced material: blood. Every receptor here comes from an elderly man in good health.

This clonotype has at least ten counts. This chain links TRBV6-5 with TRBJ2-7; D tentatively reads TRBD1 or TRBD2 (6 bases each). Germline V lookup: CDR1 MNHEY, CDR2 SVGAGI. This CDR3 comprises 15 residues. V was pared by 0 bases and J by 1 base, with 10 bases between. The CDR3 DNA is TGTGCCAGCAGTTACTCGGGGGGCAGGTCCTACGAGCAGTACTTC. Translation: CASSYSGGRSYEQYF.

This clonotype was seen a few times. The chain is built from TRBV5-1 and TRBJ2-3; the D call may be TRBD1 or TRBD2 (5 bases each). Trimming pared 1 base from V and 2 bases from J, leaving 11 bases between. Germline CDR1 and CDR2: SGHRS and YFSETQ. CDR3 length: 15 residues. The CDR3 DNA reads as TGCGCCAGCAGCTTGACTGGGACCTTCACAGATACGCAGTATTTT. This encodes CASSLTGTFTDTQYF. Together with reference TRBV5-1 and TRBJ2-3, the CDR3 gives the full variable domain: KAGVTQTPRYLIKTRGQQVTLSCSPISGHRSVSWYQQTPGQGLQFLFEYFSETQRNKGNFPGRFSGRQFSNSRSEMNVSTLELGDSALYLCASSLTGTFTDTQYFGPGTRLTVL.

The genes are TRBV5-4 and TRBJ1-6; D unresolved. Per germline, CDR1 SGHNT and CDR2 YYREEE (reference sequence). Trimming pared 4 bases from V and 0 bases from J, leaving 14 bases between. CDR3 length: 17 residues. The DNA of the CDR3 is TGTGCCAGCAGCCCCCGGCAGCTAAGCTCCTATAATTCACCCCTCCACTTT. Encoded protein: CASSPRQLSSYNSPLHF.

CDR3 bases: TGCAGTGCTAAGGGGACTAGCGGACTTAACGAGCAGTACTTC. Its translation is CSAKGTSGLNEQYF. V gene TRBV20-1 combines with J gene TRBJ2-7; 11 bases align to TRBD2. In germline, CDR1 is DFQATT, CDR2 SNEGSKA (reference sequence). Trimming at V came to 4 bases and at J to 5 bases, leaving 7 bases not matched to a gene. This CDR3 region has 14 residues.

V and J are TRBV5-1 and TRBJ2-2; 10 bases are shared with TRBD2. Germline V CDR1 and CDR2: SGHRS, YFSETQ. The CDR3 extends over 16 amino acids. V dropped 4 bases and J dropped 5; count of bases not matched to a gene: 8. The CDR3, as DNA: TGCGCCAGCAGCAAAGGGATAGCGGGAGGAACCGGGGAGCTGTTTTTT. It yields the protein CASSKGIAGGTGELFF.

This clonotype was picked up many times. The chain combines TRBV6-5 with TRBJ2-5; 8 positions agree with TRBD1. Germline V gene sequence: CDR1 MNHEY, CDR2 SVGAGI. The junction had 6 bases not matched to a gene; V was cut back by 5 bases and J by 4 bases. CDR3 length equals 14 residues. DNA of the CDR3: TGTGCCAGCAGTCCCGAACAGGGGGGAGAGACCCAGTACTTC. Amino acid sequence: CASSPEQGGETQYF.

This clonotype was seen only a few times. The chain combines TRBV12-3 or TRBV12-4 with TRBJ1-1; D is perhaps TRBD1 (5 bases). This CDR3 has 13 amino acids. The ends were cut back, 3 bases at V and 4 bases at J, with 9 bases in the middle. CDR3 coding DNA: TGTGCCAGCAGTTTTGGGGGGACCACTGAAGCTTTCTTT. The encoded protein is CASSFGGTTEAFF.

The gene calls are TRBV12-3 or TRBV12-4 and TRBJ1-4; TRBD1 matches at 9 bases. The CDR3 spans 14 residues. The ends lost 2 bases at V and 8 bases at J; junction bases unmatched: 3. CDR3 amino acids: CASSLSTGGEKLFF. In DNA form, the CDR3 reads TGTGCCAGCAGTTTATCGACAGGGGGGGAAAAACTGTTTTTT.

The chain joins TRBV29-1 to TRBJ2-7; possibly TRBD1 or TRBD2 for D (5 bases each). V lost 4 bases and J lost 1, with 11 bases in between. The germline V gene has CDR1 SQVTM and CDR2 ANQGSEA. The CDR3 spans 13 residues. The CDR3 sequence is CSVVGDWSYEQYF. DNA for the CDR3: TGCAGCGTTGTGGGGGATTGGTCCTACGAGCAGTACTTC.

The J gene is TRBJ1-4, the V gene TRBV29-1; tentative D call: TRBD1 (5 bases). Deletions cut 0 bases from V and 10 bases from J, with 21 bases between. The V gene's germline CDR1 is SQVTM and CDR2 ANQGSEA. CDR3 size: 16 residues. CDR3 coding DNA: TGCAGCGTTGAAGACTCTCGTGGAGTAGGGGTTGCAAAACTGTTTTTT. As protein: CSVEDSRGVGVAKLFF.

The chain combines TRBV27 with TRBJ2-1, with D perhaps TRBD1 or TRBD2 (5 bases each). Germline V gives CDR1 MNHEY, CDR2 SMNVEV (reference sequence). This CDR3 is 13 amino acids long. V lost 6 bases and J lost 8, with 14 bases in between. The CDR3 DNA reads as TGTGCCAGCAGGGCAGGGTTTAGCGATGAGCAGTTCTTC. Its translation is CASRAGFSDEQFF.

The rearrangement links TRBV29-1 to TRBJ1-2; D not certain. CDR3 length equals 11 residues. Germline CDR1 SQVTM, CDR2 ANQGSEA. V lost 4 bases and J lost 8, with 11 bases in between. The CDR3 loop is CSVGPSEGYTF. As DNA, the CDR3 is TGCAGCGTTGGGCCTTCCGAGGGCTACACCTTC.